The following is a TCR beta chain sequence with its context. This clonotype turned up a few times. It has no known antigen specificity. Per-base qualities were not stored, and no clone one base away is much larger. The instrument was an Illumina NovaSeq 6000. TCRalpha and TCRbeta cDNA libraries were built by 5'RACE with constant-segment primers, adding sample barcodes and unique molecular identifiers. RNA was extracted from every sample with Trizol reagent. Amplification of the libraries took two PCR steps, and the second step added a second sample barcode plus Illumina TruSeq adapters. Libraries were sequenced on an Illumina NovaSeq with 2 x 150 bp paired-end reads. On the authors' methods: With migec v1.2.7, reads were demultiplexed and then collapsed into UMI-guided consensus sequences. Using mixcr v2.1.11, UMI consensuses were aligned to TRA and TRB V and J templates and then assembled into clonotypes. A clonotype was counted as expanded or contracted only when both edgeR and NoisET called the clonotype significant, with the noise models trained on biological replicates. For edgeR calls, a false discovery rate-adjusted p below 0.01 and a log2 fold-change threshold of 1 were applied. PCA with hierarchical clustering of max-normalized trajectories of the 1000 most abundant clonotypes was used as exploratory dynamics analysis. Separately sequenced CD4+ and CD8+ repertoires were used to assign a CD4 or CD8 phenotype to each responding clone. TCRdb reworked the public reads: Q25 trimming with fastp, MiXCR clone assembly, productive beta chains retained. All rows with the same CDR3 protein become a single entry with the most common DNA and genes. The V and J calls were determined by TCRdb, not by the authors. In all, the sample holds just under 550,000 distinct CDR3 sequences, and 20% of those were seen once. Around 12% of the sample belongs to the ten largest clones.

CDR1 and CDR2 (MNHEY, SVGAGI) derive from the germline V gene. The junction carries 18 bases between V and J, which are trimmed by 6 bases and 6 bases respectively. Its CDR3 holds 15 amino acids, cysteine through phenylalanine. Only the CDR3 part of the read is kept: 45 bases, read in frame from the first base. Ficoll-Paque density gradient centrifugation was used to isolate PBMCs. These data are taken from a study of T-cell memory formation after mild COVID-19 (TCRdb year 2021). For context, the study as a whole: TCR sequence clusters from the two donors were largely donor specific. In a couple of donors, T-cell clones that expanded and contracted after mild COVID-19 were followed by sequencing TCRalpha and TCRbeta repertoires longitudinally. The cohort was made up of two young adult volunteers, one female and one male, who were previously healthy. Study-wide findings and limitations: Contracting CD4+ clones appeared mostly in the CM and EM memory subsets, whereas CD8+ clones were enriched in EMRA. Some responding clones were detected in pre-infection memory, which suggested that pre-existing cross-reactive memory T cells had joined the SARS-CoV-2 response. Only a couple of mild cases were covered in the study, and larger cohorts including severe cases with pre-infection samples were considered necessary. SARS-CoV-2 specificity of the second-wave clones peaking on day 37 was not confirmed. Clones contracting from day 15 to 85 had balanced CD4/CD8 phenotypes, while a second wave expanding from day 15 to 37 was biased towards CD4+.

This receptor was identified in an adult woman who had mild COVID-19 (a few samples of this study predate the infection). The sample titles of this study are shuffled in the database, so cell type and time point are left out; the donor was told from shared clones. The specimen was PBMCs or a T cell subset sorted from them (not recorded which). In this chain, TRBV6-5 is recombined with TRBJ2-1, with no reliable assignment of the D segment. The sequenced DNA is TGTGCCAGCAGGGCTGTCCGCATCATCATCAATGAGCAGTTCTTC. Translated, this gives CASRAVRIIINEQFF.